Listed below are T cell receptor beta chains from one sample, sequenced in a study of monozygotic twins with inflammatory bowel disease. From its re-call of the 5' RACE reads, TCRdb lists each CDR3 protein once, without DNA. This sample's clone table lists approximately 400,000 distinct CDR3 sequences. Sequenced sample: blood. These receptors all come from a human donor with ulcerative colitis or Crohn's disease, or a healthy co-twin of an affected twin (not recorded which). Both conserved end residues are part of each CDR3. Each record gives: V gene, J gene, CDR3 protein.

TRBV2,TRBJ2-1,CASSAASSNNEQFF
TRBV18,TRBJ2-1,CASSSPGGSYNEQFF
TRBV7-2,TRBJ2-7,CASSLASGTGTYEQYF
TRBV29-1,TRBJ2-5,CSVEDVTGQETQYF
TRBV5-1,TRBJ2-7,CASTPGASSYEQYF
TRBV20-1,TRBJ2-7,CSARDRVSRYEQYF
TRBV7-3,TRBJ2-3,CASRRGQGTDTQYF
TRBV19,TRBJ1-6,CASSAPSSGTRYSPLHF
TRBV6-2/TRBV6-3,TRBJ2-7,CASSYSTPGTSGGPSYEQYF
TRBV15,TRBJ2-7,CATSSNWKTYEQYF
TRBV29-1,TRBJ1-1,CSVEARASTEAFF
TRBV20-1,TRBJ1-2,CSAVTTGVYGYTF
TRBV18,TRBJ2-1,CASSMAQGASSSYNEQFF
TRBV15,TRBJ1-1,CATSWTGTGNTEAFF
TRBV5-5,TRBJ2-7,CASSLTGSLSYEQYF
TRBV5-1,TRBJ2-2,CASTRGSGNTGELFF
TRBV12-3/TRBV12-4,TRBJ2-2,CASTLTGGPGELFF
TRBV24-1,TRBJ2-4,CATSDPSGPGAKNIQYF
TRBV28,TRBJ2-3,CASSLGTSGSGIDTQYF
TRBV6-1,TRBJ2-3,CASSERTVSSTDTQYF
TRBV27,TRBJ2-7,CASSSTGFTYEQYF
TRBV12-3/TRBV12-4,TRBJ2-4,CASSLKGNIQYF
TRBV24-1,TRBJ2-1,CATSDLSNNEQFF
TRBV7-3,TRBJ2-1,CASSENSPGLAREQFF
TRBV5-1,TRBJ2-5,CASSLRPGAKYQETQYF
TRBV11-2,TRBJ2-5,CASSLGAALQETQYF
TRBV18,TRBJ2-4,CASSPGVHSGGFQYF
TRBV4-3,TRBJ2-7,CASSQATGGSYEQYF
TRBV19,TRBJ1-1,CASSIAWTGTEAFF
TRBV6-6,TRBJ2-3,CASSNLRDTQYF
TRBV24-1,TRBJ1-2,CATSAGGVYGYTF
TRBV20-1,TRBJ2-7,CSAFRPPGGEEYF
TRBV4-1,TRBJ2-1,CASRGETNNEQFF
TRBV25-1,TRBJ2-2,CASSGSRDKLFF
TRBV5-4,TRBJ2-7,CASSGGLAGRSYEQYF
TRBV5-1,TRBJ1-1,CASSPGQGTDTEAFF
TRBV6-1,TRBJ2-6,CASSAVGPGANVLTF
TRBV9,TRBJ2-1,CASSPQPPTSIGEQFF
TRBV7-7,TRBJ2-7,CASSLAEQGELDYEQYF
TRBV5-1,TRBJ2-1,CASSFSGRSYNEQFF
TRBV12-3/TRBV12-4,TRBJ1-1,CASSLSRGRGTEAFF
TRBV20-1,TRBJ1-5,CSAKGASNQPQHF
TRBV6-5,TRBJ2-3,CATSGGNTDTQYF
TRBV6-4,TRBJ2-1,CASSDGTGGSIEQFF
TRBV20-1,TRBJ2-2,CSARGDPTGELFF
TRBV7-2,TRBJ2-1,CASSFSSGSNNEQFF
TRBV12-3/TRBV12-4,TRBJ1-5,CASSRTGMSNQPQHF